This T cell receptor beta chain emerged from a study of blood T cell repertoires in COVID-19. Study background: Spain, Italy and the United States supplied samples that represented acute and convalescent COVID-19.

Germline V gene data show CDR1 as SQVTM and CDR2 as ANQGSEA. The CDR3 has 11 residues. Trimming took 5 bases from V and 7 from J, leaving 11 bases between them. Libraries were prepared by immunoSEQ multiplex PCR; TCRdb keeps only in-frame clonotypes and omits some of them. The sample gives some 99,000 clones, 75% to 85% of which show up once; roughly a quarter is in the top ten. This TCR came from a man in his sixties or seventies with acute or convalescent COVID-19. Sequencing was carried out using peripheral blood. The chain employs TRBV29-1 and TRBJ1-1; no clear D. The CDR3: CSVSFRVEAFF. CDR3 bases: TGCAGCGTTAGCTTCCGGGTTGAAGCTTTCTTT. The whole variable domain, remainder taken from reference TRBV29-1 and TRBJ1-1, is SAVISQKPSRDICQRGTSLTIQCQVDSQVTMMFWYRQQPGQSLTLIATANQGSEATYESGFVIDKFPISRPNLTFSTLTVSNMSPEDSSIYLCSVSFRVEAFFGQGTRLTVV.